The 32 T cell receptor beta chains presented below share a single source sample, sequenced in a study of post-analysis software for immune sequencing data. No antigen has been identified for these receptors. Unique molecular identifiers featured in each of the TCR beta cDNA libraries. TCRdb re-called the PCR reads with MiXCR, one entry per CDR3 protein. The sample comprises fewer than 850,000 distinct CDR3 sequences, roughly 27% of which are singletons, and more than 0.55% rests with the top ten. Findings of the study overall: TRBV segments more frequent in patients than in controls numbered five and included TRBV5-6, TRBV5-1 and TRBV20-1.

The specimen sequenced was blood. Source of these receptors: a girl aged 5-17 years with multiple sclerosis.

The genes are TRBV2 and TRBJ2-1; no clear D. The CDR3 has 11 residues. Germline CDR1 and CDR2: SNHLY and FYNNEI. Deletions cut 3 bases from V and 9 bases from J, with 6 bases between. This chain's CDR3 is CASSEWGEQFF. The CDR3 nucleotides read TGTGCCAGCAGTGAGTGGGGTGAGCAGTTCTTC.

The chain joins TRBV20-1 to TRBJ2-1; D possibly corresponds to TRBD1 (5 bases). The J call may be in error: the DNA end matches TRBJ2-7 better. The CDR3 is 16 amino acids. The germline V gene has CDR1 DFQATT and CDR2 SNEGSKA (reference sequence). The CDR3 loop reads CSAIRGPVDKGYEQYF. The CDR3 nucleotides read TGCAGTGCTATAAGGGGTCCGGTAGACAAGGGATACGAGCAGTACTTC.

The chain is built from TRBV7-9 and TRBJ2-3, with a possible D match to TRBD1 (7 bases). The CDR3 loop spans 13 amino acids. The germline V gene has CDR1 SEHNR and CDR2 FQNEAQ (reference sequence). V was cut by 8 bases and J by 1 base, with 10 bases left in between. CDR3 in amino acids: CASPGGRTDTQYF. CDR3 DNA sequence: TGTGCCAGCCCAGGGGGGCGCACAGATACGCAGTATTTT.

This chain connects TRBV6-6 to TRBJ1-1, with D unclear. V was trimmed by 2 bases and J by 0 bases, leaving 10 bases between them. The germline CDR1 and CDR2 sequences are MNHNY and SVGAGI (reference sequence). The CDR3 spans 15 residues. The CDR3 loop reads CASSYGLTMNTEAFF. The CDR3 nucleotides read TGTGCCAGCAGTTACGGCCTGACCATGAACACTGAAGCTTTCTTT.

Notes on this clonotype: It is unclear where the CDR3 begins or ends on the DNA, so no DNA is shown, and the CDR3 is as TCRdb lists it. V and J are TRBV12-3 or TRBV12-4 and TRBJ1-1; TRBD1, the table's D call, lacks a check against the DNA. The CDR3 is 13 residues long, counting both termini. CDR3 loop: CASSSGPATEAFF.

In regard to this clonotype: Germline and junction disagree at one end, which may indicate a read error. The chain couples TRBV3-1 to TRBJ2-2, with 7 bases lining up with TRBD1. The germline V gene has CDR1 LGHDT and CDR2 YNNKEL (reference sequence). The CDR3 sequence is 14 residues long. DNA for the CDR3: TGTGCCAGCAGCCAAAACCGGGACAGAGGGGGGCTGTTTTTT. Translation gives CASSQNRDRGGLFF.

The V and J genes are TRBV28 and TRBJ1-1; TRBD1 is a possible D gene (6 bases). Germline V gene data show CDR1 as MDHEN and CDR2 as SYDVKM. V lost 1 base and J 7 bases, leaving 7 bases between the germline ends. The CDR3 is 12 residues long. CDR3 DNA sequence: TGTGCCAGCAGTTTATACAGGGTTGAAGCTTTCTTT. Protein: CASSLYRVEAFF. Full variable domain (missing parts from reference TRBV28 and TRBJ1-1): DVKVTQSSRYLVKRTGEKVFLECVQDMDHENMFWYRQDPGLGLRLIYFSYDVKMKEKGDIPEGYSVSREKKERFSLILESASTNQTSMYLCASSLYRVEAFFGQGTRLTVV.

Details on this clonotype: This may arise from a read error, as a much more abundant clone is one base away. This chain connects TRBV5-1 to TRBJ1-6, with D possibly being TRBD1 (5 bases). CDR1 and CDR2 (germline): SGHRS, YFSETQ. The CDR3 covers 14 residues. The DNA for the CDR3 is TGCGCCAACAGCCCCGGGACGGTTAATTCACCCCTCCACTTT. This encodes CANSPGTVNSPLHF.

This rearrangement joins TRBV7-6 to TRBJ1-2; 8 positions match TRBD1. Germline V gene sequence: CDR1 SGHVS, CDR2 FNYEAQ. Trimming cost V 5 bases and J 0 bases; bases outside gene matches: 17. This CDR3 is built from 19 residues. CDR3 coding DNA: TGTGCCAGCAGCGGTCACAGGGGGGAGAGCGGGACAACTAACTATGGCTACACCTTC. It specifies CASSGHRGESGTTNYGYTF.

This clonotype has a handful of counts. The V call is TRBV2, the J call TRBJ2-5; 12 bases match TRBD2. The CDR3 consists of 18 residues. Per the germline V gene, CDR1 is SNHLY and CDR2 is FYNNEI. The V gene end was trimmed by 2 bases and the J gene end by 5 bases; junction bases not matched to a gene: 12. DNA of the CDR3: TGTGCCAGCAGTGAACTCCCCTCGACTAGCGGGGGACGGGAGACCCAGTACTTC. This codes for CASSELPSTSGGRETQYF.

In nucleotides, the CDR3 is TGCAGTGCTAGAGGACAGCCGACGTCCGGTGGCTACACCTTC. Translating it yields CSARGQPTSGGYTF. The rearrangement links TRBV20-1 to TRBJ1-2; possible D gene TRBD1, 5 bases. The CDR3 consists of 14 residues. In germline, CDR1 is DFQATT, CDR2 SNEGSKA (reference sequence). V lost 1 base, J lost 7 bases, and 16 bases lay in between.

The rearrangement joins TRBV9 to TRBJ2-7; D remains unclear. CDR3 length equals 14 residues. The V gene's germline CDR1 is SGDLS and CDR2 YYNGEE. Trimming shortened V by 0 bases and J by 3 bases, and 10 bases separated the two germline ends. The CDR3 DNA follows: TGTGCCAGCAGCGTAGATGGCAGATTCTACGAGCAGTACTTC. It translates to CASSVDGRFYEQYF.

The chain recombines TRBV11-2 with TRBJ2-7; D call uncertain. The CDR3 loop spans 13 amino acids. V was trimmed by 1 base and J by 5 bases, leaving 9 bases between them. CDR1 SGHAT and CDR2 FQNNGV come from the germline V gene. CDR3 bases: TGTGCCAGCAGCTTAGGGTCTTTCGACGAGCAGTACTTC. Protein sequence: CASSLGSFDEQYF.

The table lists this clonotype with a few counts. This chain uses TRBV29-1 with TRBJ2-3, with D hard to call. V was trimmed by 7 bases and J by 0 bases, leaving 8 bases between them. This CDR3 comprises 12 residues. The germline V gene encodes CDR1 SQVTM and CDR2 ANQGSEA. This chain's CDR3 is CSAGPSTDTQYF. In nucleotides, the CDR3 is TGCAGCGCTGGGCCGAGCACAGATACGCAGTATTTT.

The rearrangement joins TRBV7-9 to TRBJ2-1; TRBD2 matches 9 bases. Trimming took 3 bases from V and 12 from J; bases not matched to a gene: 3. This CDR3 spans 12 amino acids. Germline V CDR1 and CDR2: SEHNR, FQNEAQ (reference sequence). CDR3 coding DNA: TGTGCCAGCAGCTTTCTAGCGGGATCGCAGTTCTTC. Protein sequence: CASSFLAGSQFF.

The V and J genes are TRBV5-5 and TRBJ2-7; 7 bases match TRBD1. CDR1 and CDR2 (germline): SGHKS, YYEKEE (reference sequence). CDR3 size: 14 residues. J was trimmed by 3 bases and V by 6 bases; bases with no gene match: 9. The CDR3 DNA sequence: TGTGCCAGCAACCCAGGGGCAGGGGGCTACGAGCAGTACTTC. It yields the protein CASNPGAGGYEQYF.

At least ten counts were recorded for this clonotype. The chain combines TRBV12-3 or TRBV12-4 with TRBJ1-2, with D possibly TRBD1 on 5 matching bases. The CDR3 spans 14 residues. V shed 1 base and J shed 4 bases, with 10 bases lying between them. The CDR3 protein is CASSLGQGTYGYTF. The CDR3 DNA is TGTGCCAGCAGTTTAGGCCAGGGAACCTATGGCTACACCTTC.

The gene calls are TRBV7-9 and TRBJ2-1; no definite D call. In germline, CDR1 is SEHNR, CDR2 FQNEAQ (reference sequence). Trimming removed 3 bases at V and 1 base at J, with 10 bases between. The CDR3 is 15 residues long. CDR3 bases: TGTGCCAGCAGCTTGGAGACTTGGTCCTACAATGAGCAGTTCTTC. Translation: CASSLETWSYNEQFF.

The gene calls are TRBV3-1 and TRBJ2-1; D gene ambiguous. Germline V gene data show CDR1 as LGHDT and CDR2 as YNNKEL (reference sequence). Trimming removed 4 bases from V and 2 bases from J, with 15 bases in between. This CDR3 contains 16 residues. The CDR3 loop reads CASSRGASNAYNEQFF. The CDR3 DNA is TGTGCCAGCAGCCGAGGAGCGTCCAACGCCTACAATGAGCAGTTCTTC.

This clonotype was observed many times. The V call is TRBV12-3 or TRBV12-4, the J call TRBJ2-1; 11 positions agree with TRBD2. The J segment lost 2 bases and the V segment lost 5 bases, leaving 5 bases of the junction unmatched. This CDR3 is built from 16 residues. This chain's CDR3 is CASSPRLAGTYNEQFF. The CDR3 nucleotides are TGTGCCAGCAGTCCTAGACTAGCGGGGACCTACAATGAGCAGTTCTTC.

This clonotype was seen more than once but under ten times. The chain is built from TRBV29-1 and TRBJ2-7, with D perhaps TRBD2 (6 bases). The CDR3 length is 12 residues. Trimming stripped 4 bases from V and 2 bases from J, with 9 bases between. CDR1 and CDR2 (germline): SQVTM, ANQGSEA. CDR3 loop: CSVGVAAYEQYF. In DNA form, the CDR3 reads TGCAGCGTTGGGGTAGCGGCCTACGAGCAGTACTTC.

The CDR3 protein is CASSPRRDTLAGAERTQYF. The CDR3 nucleotides read TGTGCCAGCAGCCCGAGAAGGGATACCCTAGCGGGGGCAGAAAGGACGCAGTATTTT. The chain links TRBV11-2 to TRBJ2-3; 10 bases fit TRBD2. The J segment lost 9 bases and the V segment lost 5 bases, leaving 23 bases of the junction unmatched. The CDR3 extends over 19 amino acids. Germline loops: CDR1 SGHAT, CDR2 FQNNGV.

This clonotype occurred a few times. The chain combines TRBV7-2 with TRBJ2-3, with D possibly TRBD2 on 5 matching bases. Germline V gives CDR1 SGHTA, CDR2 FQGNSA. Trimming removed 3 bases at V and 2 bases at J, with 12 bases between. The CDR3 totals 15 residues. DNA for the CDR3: TGTGCCAGCAGCTTTTATCCTAGCCCCACAGATACGCAGTATTTT. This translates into CASSFYPSPTDTQYF. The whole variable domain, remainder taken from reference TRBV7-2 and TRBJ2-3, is GAGVSQSPSNKVTEKGKDVELRCDPISGHTALYWYRQSLGQGLEFLIYFQGNSAPDKSGLPSDRFSAERTGGSVSTLTIQRTQQEDSAVYLCASSFYPSPTDTQYFGPGTRLTVL.

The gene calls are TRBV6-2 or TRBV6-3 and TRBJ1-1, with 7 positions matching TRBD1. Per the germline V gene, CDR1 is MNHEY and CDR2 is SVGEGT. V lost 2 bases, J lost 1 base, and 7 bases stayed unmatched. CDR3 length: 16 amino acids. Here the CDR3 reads CASSYAGTAENTEAFF. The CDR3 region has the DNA TGTGCCAGCAGTTACGCCGGGACAGCCGAGAACACTGAAGCTTTCTTT.

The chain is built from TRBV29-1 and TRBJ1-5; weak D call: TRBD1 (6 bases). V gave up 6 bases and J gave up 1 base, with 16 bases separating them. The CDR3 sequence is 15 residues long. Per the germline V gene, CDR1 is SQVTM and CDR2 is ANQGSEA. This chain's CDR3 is CSVGAGVGSNQPQHF. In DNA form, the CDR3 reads TGCAGCGTGGGGGCAGGGGTTGGCAGCAATCAGCCCCAGCATTTT.

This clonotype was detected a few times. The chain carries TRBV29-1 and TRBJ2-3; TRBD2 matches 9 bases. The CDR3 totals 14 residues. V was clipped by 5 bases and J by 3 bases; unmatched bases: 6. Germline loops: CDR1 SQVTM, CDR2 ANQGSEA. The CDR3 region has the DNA TGCAGCGTTATACTAGCGGGTCTTACAGATACGCAGTATTTT. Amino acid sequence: CSVILAGLTDTQYF.

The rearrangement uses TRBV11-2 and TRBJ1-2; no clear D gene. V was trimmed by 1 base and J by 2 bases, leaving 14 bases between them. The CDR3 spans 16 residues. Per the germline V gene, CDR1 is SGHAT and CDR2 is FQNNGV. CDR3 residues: CASSLVYRGQNYGYTF. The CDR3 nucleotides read TGTGCCAGCAGCTTAGTTTACAGAGGGCAAAACTATGGCTACACCTTC.

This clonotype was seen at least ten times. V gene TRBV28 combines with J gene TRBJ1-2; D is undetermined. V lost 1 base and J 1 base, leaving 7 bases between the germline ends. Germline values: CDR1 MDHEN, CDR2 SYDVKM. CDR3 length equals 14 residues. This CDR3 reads CASSLSGSNYGYTF. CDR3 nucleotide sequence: TGTGCCAGCAGTTTATCCGGGAGTAACTATGGCTACACCTTC.

This CDR3 is CASSQETVKNTEAFF. Here the CDR3 DNA reads TGCGCCAGCAGCCAAGAAACAGTTAAGAACACTGAAGCTTTCTTT. J is TRBJ1-1 and V is TRBV4-3; D unclear. The CDR3 runs to 15 residues. Germline V CDR1 and CDR2: LGHNA, YSLEER. V was trimmed by 0 bases and J by 1 base, leaving 9 bases between them.

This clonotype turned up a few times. CDR3 bases: TGTGCCAGCAGCGGCCCAGAGACTAGCGGGAGGGGGGAGACCCAGTACTTC. Translated, it gives CASSGPETSGRGETQYF. V gene TRBV9 combines with J gene TRBJ2-5, with 14 nucleotides matching TRBD2. The CDR3 runs to 17 residues. From germline, CDR1 is SGDLS and CDR2 YYNGEE. The V gene end was trimmed by 3 bases and the J gene end by 5 bases; junction bases not matched to a gene: 9.

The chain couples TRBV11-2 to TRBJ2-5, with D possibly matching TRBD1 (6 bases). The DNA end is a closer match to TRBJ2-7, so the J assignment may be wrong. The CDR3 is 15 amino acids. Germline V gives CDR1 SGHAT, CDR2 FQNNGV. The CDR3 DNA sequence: TGTGCCAGCAGCTTAATCCCGGACAGTACCTACGAGCAGTACTTC. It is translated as CASSLIPDSTYEQYF.

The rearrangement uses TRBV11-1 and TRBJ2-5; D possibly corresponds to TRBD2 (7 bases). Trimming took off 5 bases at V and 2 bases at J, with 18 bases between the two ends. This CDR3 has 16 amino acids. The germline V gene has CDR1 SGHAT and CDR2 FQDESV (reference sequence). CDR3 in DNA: TGTGCCAGCAGCCTCCGCCCAGGGGAGGGACAAGAGACCCAGTACTTC. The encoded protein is CASSLRPGEGQETQYF.